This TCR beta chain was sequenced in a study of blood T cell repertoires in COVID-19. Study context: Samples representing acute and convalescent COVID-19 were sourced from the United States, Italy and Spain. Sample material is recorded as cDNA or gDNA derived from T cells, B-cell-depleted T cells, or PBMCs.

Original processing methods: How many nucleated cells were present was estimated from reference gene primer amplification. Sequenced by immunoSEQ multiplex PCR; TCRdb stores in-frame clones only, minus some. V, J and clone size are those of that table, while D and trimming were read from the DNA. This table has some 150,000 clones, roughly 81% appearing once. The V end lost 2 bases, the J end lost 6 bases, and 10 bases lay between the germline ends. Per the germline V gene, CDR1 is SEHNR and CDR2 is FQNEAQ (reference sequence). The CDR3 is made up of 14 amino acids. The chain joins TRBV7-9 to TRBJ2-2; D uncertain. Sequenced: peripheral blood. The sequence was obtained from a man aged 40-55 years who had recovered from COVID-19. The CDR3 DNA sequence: TGTGCCAGCAGCTTATCTAGTCCACCCGGGGAGCTGTTTTTT. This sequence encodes CASSLSSPPGELFF.